This passage covers 13 T cell receptor beta chains from one sample sequenced in a study of cytomegalovirus exposure and HLA in healthy donors. The study ran its PCR with 60 Vbeta and 13 Jbeta primers. Method: immunoSEQ multiplex PCR; TCRdb's copy keeps in-frame clones and lacks some. Among roughly 150,000 clones, approximately 81% were seen once, and the ten largest hold about 2.5%. Sequencing was done on a sample of PBMCs. All receptors come from a man under 40 in good health and CMV-seropositive.

In this sample, this clone turned up once. The J gene is TRBJ2-1, the V gene TRBV7-9; D remains ambiguous. Germline CDR1 is SEHNR and CDR2 is FQNEAQ (reference sequence). The CDR3 is 11 residues long. V was cut by 3 bases and J by 9 bases, with 6 bases left in between. The CDR3 nucleotides are TGTGCCAGCAGCTTTATCCGTGAGCAGTTCTTC. Encoded protein: CASSFIREQFF. The full variable domain, with the rest looked up from reference TRBV7-9 and TRBJ2-1, is DTGVSQNPRHKITKRGQNVTFRCDPISEHNRLYWYRQTLGQGPEFLTYFQNEAQLEKSRLLSDRFSAERPKGSFSTLEIQRTEQGDSAMYLCASSFIREQFFGPGTRLTVL.

This clone was seen a single time. This chain joins TRBV5-4 and TRBJ2-1; 11 bases line up with TRBD2. Germline loops: CDR1 SGHNT, CDR2 YYREEE (reference sequence). This CDR3 comprises 15 residues. V lost 1 base, J lost 15 bases, and 12 bases stayed unmatched. In nucleotides, the CDR3 is TGTGCCAGCAGCTTGCGCCTAGCGGGAGGTACAGTTCCGTTCTTC. This encodes CASSLRLAGGTVPFF. Together with reference TRBV5-4 and TRBJ2-1, the CDR3 gives the full variable domain: ETGVTQSPTHLIKTRGQQVTLRCSSQSGHNTVSWYQQALGQGPQFIFQYYREEENGRGNFPPRFSGLQFPNYSSELNVNALELDDSALYLCASSLRLAGGTVPFFGPGTRLTVL.

This clone was found a few times. This chain links TRBV5-5 with TRBJ1-1, with 8 bases that match TRBD1. Germline V gene data show CDR1 as SGHKS and CDR2 as YYEKEE (reference sequence). The CDR3 is 13 residues long. With 4 bases clipped from V and 4 bases from J, the junction kept 3 bases outside the gene matches. DNA for the CDR3: TGTGCCAGCAGCACGGACAGGGCCACTGAAGCTTTCTTT. Amino acid sequence: CASSTDRATEAFF. Full variable domain (rest looked up from reference TRBV5-5 and TRBJ1-1): DAGVTQSPTHLIKTRGQQVTLRCSPISGHKSVSWYQQVLGQGPQFIFQYYEKEERGRGNFPDRFSARQFPNYSSELNVNALLLGDSALYLCASSTDRATEAFFGQGTRLTVV.

V is TRBV7-2 and J is TRBJ1-2; 8 bases line up with TRBD1. The ends lost 2 bases at V and 0 bases at J; junction bases unmatched: 2. The V gene's germline CDR1 is SGHTA and CDR2 FQGNSA. The CDR3 runs 15 residues. The CDR3 DNA reads as TGTGCCAGCAGCTTAATACAGGGGGCTAACTATGGCTACACCTTC. This encodes CASSLIQGANYGYTF.

This chain connects TRBV25-1 to TRBJ1-1, with TRBD1 matching 7 bases. The CDR3 length is 15 residues. Germline loops: CDR1 MGHDK, CDR2 SYGVNS. V was clipped by 5 bases and J by 3 bases; unmatched bases: 9. The CDR3 coding sequence is TGTGCCAGCAGTATTTCGGCAACAGGGGACACTGAAGCTTTCTTT. Its protein product is CASSISATGDTEAFF.

The chain couples TRBV5-1 to TRBJ2-3, with 8 bases lining up with TRBD2. Germline V gene data show CDR1 as SGHRS and CDR2 as YFSETQ. Trimming removed 3 bases from V and 2 bases from J; junction bases left unmatched: 8. There are 16 residues in the CDR3. This CDR3 is CASSSLGLGYTDTQYF. CDR3 nucleotides: TGCGCCAGCAGCTCCTTGGGACTAGGGTACACAGATACGCAGTATTTT. Drawing the rest from reference TRBV5-1 and TRBJ2-3, the complete variable domain is KAGVTQTPRYLIKTRGQQVTLSCSPISGHRSVSWYQQTPGQGLQFLFEYFSETQRNKGNFPGRFSGRQFSNSRSEMNVSTLELGDSALYLCASSSLGLGYTDTQYFGPGTRLTVL.

The gene calls are TRBV2 and TRBJ2-7, with TRBD2 matching 10 bases. Germline V lookup: CDR1 SNHLY, CDR2 FYNNEI. The CDR3 spans 15 residues. V shed 6 bases, J shed 6 bases, and the junction held 11 bases outside the gene matches. This chain's CDR3 is CASRRVSAGGPEQYF. CDR3 sequence (DNA): TGTGCCAGCAGGAGGGTATCAGCGGGAGGGCCCGAGCAGTACTTC.

This clone has just one count. V and J are TRBV4-1 and TRBJ1-3; D is undetermined. The CDR3 runs 17 residues. Trimming shortened V by 0 bases and J by 1 base, and 13 bases separated the two germline ends. From germline, CDR1 is MGHRA and CDR2 YSYEKL. CDR3 residues: CASSQDYLLESGNTIYF. CDR3 sequence (DNA): TGCGCCAGCAGCCAAGATTACCTCCTGGAGTCTGGAAACACCATATATTTT.

This chain links TRBV28 with TRBJ2-2, with TRBD2 as a possible D gene (6 bases). The CDR3 runs to 18 residues. V lost 1 base and J 5 bases, leaving 20 bases between the germline ends. The germline V gene has CDR1 MDHEN and CDR2 SYDVKM. The CDR3 sequence: CASSLFAGAPGDTGELFF. As DNA, the CDR3 is TGTGCCAGCAGTTTATTTGCCGGGGCCCCGGGGGATACCGGGGAGCTGTTTTTT.

This clone was found a few times. This chain links TRBV7-2 with TRBJ2-1; 8 bases fit TRBD1. CDR3 size: 13 residues. Germline V gives CDR1 SGHTA, CDR2 FQGNSA. Trimming at V came to 4 bases and at J to 6 bases, leaving 2 bases not matched to a gene. This CDR3 is CASSSGQGNEQFF. The CDR3 DNA sequence: TGTGCCAGCAGCTCAGGACAGGGCAATGAGCAGTTCTTC.

The rearrangement links TRBV29-1 to TRBJ2-5; D is perhaps TRBD2 (5 bases). This CDR3 has 11 residues. Germline lookup yields CDR1 SQVTM and CDR2 ANQGSEA. With 5 bases removed from V and 4 bases from J, the gap between germline ends came to 8 bases. The CDR3 sequence: CSVRGLETQYF. The CDR3 region has the DNA TGCAGCGTTAGAGGGCTAGAGACCCAGTACTTC.

This clone was observed once. The chain carries TRBV29-1 and TRBJ2-3; D might be TRBD2 (5 bases). The CDR3 is 12 residues long. CDR1 SQVTM and CDR2 ANQGSEA come from the germline V gene. Trimming took 7 bases from V and 2 from J, leaving 10 bases between them. The CDR3 nucleotides are TGCAGCGCCGCGGACTTCACAGATACGCAGTATTTT. It is translated as CSAADFTDTQYF.

This sequence joins TRBV6-6 and TRBJ2-5, with D tentatively TRBD2 (6 bases). Trimming took off 6 bases at V and 1 base at J, with 18 bases between the two ends. CDR1 MNHNY and CDR2 SVGAGI come from the germline V gene (reference sequence). The CDR3 runs 16 residues. The CDR3: CASSNLGGSGQETQYF. The CDR3 region has the DNA TGTGCCAGCAGCAACCTGGGGGGATCTGGCCAAGAGACCCAGTACTTC.